This T cell receptor beta chain was captured in a study of PD-1 blockade in classical Hodgkin lymphoma. Study-level points and caveats: CD8+ TCR diversity did not rise significantly by C4D1, unlike CD4+.

Every patient experienced relapse after autologous stem cell transplantation, and brentuximab vedotin exposure varied. The data were produced by immunoSEQ multiplex PCR, yet TCRdb's version contains in-frame clones alone and is incomplete. The sample holds about 97,000 clones, around 80% seen once. Points on this clone: Its antigen is currently unknown.

Looked up from germline, CDR1 is LNHDA and CDR2 is SQIVND (reference sequence). The CDR3 length is 14 residues. V dropped 6 bases and J dropped 0 bases, with 9 bases sitting between them. V usage is TRBV19 and J usage is TRBJ1-5; no firm D call. This clonotype was obtained from a human donor with classical Hodgkin lymphoma. Sequences were derived from peripheral blood mononuclear cells (PBMCs), sampled at baseline. CDR3 loop: CASSPDYSNQPQHF. In nucleotides, the CDR3 is TGTGCCAGTAGCCCGGACTATAGCAATCAGCCCCAGCATTTT.